These 22 T cell receptor beta chains originate from one sample sequenced in a study of cytomegalovirus exposure and HLA in healthy donors. This PCR relied on a set of 60 Vbeta primers and 13 Jbeta primers. Assay: immunoSEQ multiplex PCR; the TCRdb copy retains only in-frame clones and omits some. The sample consists of some 130,000 clones, roughly 80% of them appearing once. Source material: PBMCs. The receptors come from a young man in good health and CMV-seronegative.

The rearrangement joins TRBV2 to TRBJ1-5, with no clear D. Germline V lookup: CDR1 SNHLY, CDR2 FYNNEI. V lost 0 bases to trimming and J lost 1 base, with 7 bases between them. The CDR3 has 15 residues. This chain's CDR3 is CASSEAPGSNQPQHF. CDR3 nucleotides: TGTGCCAGCAGTGAAGCCCCAGGAAGCAATCAGCCCCAGCATTTT.

This chain uses TRBV7-6 with TRBJ2-2; 7 bases match TRBD2. The trim removed 6 bases at V and 2 bases at J, leaving 12 bases unmatched. The CDR3 has 17 residues. CDR1 is SGHVS and CDR2 is FNYEAQ in the germline V gene. For the CDR3, the DNA is TGTGCCAGCAGGGGGAGGGCCTCTGTAAGCAACACCGGGGAGCTGTTTTTT. Translating it yields CASRGRASVSNTGELFF.

The chain uses TRBV10-3 and TRBJ2-1; TRBD2 aligns across 13 bases. The junction had 6 bases not matched to a gene; V was cut back by 7 bases and J by 9 bases. CDR1 is ENHRY, CDR2 SYGVKD, per germline. The CDR3 is 14 residues long. The CDR3: CAINPGLAGTEQFF. The CDR3 DNA reads as TGTGCCATCAATCCGGGACTAGCGGGAACTGAGCAGTTCTTC.

The gene calls are TRBV27 and TRBJ2-1; D may be TRBD1 (5 bases). Germline V CDR1 and CDR2: MNHEY, SMNVEV (reference sequence). This CDR3 spans 18 amino acids. V was trimmed by 6 bases and J by 0 bases, leaving 21 bases between them. The CDR3 protein is CASSFDRTLPSSYNEQFF. For the CDR3, the DNA is TGTGCCAGCAGCTTCGACAGAACACTACCCAGCTCCTACAATGAGCAGTTCTTC.

This clone was seen a few times. The gene calls are TRBV6-4 and TRBJ1-3; TRBD1 agrees at 9 bases. Germline loops: CDR1 MRHNA, CDR2 SNTAGT. The CDR3 consists of 14 residues. V was clipped by 6 bases and J by 4 bases; unmatched bases: 4. The CDR3 nucleotides read TGTGCCAGCAGCGGACAGGGGATCGGAAACACCATATATTTT. It codes for CASSGQGIGNTIYF.

The chain couples TRBV6-6 to TRBJ1-2; a weak D match, TRBD1 (6 bases). The CDR3 is 13 residues long. With 6 bases removed from V and 1 base from J, the gap between germline ends came to 9 bases. The germline gives CDR1 MNHNY, CDR2 SVGAGI (reference sequence). The CDR3 nucleotides are TGTGCCAGCAGGCAGGACAGTAACTATGGCTACACCTTC. As protein: CASRQDSNYGYTF.

Points on this clone: Germline is not matched at one junction end, which may reflect a read error. The rearrangement joins TRBV5-1 to TRBJ2-2; D is possibly TRBD1 (6 bases). Germline CDR1 SGHRS, CDR2 YFSETQ. CDR3 size: 17 residues. This CDR3 is CASTLGPGADKAGELFF. The CDR3 DNA follows: TGCGCCAGCACCTTGGGGCCAGGGGCTGATAAGGCCGGGGAGCTGTTTTTT.

The V and J genes are TRBV30 and TRBJ2-7; TRBD1 is a possible D gene (6 bases). Trimming left V 2 bases short and J 7 bases short, with 18 bases between. The CDR3 extends over 14 amino acids. Germline values: CDR1 GTSNPN, CDR2 SVGIG (reference sequence). The CDR3 region is CAWSPWTVPTEQYF. For the CDR3, the DNA is TGTGCCTGGAGTCCTTGGACAGTTCCTACGGAGCAGTACTTC.

The chain links TRBV4-1 to TRBJ2-4; TRBD2 matches 9 bases. This CDR3 contains 14 residues. Germline V CDR1 and CDR2: MGHRA, YSYEKL. J gave up 7 bases and V 3 bases, and 4 bases lay outside the gene matches. The CDR3 region is CASSQGLASNIQYF. In DNA, the CDR3 is TGCGCCAGCAGCCAGGGACTAGCTTCGAACATTCAGTACTTC.

The genes are TRBV4-1 and TRBJ1-1; tentatively, D is TRBD1 (5 bases). This CDR3 contains 13 residues. CDR1 is MGHRA and CDR2 is YSYEKL in the germline V gene. Trimming pared 7 bases from V and 2 bases from J, leaving 11 bases between. CDR3 residues: CASTSGLNTEAFF. The CDR3 DNA reads as TGCGCCAGCACCTCGGGACTTAACACTGAAGCTTTCTTT.

The rearrangement uses TRBV9 and TRBJ2-1, with TRBD2 identical over 13 bases. The length of the CDR3 is 19 residues. V shed 5 bases, J shed 0 bases, and the junction held 11 bases outside the gene matches. Germline-derived CDR1 and CDR2 are SGDLS and YYNGEE. CDR3 protein: CASSGTSGNKQSSYNEQFF. CDR3 bases: TGTGCCAGCAGTGGGACTAGCGGGAATAAACAAAGCTCCTACAATGAGCAGTTCTTC.

The chain employs TRBV2 and TRBJ1-5; 8 nucleotides line up with TRBD1. This CDR3 is built from 14 residues. J was trimmed by 9 bases and V by 0 bases; bases with no gene match: 4. The germline V gene has CDR1 SNHLY and CDR2 FYNNEI. The CDR3 reads CASSEAQGGSPQHF. The CDR3 coding sequence is TGTGCCAGCAGTGAAGCACAGGGGGGTTCGCCCCAGCATTTT.

The sample holds one count of this clone. The chain couples TRBV5-1 to TRBJ2-5; 8 bases match TRBD2. Losses at the gene ends were 1 base for V and 5 bases for J; bases not matched to a gene: 4. This CDR3 has 14 amino acids. The germline V gene has CDR1 SGHRS and CDR2 YFSETQ. The CDR3 spells CASSLRTSSETQYF. The CDR3 nucleotides read TGCGCCAGCAGCTTGCGGACTAGCTCGGAGACCCAGTACTTC.

This clone was picked up one time. The chain employs TRBV7-2 and TRBJ2-1; 7 bases are a match to TRBD2. The V segment lost 3 bases and the J segment 2 bases; nucleotides outside the gene matches: 4. CDR1 SGHTA and CDR2 FQGNSA come from the germline V gene. This CDR3 has 15 residues. In nucleotides, the CDR3 is TGTGCCAGCAGCTTCGCTAGCGGACCCTACAATGAGCAGTTCTTC. Translated: CASSFASGPYNEQFF.

This chain joins TRBV9 and TRBJ2-5; maybe TRBD1 (6 bases). V gave up 1 base and J gave up 2 bases, with 12 bases separating them. Germline V gene sequence: CDR1 SGDLS, CDR2 YYNGEE. This CDR3 spans 15 amino acids. CDR3 sequence: CASSVNGGWQETQYF. DNA of the CDR3: TGTGCCAGCAGCGTAAATGGGGGCTGGCAAGAGACCCAGTACTTC. Full variable domain (rest looked up from reference TRBV9 and TRBJ2-5): DSGVTQTPKHLITATGQRVTLRCSPRSGDLSVYWYQQSLDQGLQFLIQYYNGEERAKGNILERFSAQQFPDLHSELNLSSLELGDSALYFCASSVNGGWQETQYFGPGTRLLVL.

V usage is TRBV9 and J usage is TRBJ2-7; TRBD1 is a possible D gene (5 bases). Germline values: CDR1 SGDLS, CDR2 YYNGEE. This CDR3 comprises 14 residues. V was trimmed by 0 bases and J by 3 bases, leaving 10 bases between them. This CDR3 is CASSVEGKGYEQYF. The CDR3 coding sequence is TGTGCCAGCAGCGTAGAGGGGAAGGGCTACGAGCAGTACTTC.

The chain links TRBV7-9 to TRBJ2-7; TRBD1 agrees at 9 bases. Germline V gene data show CDR1 as SEHNR and CDR2 as FQNEAQ (reference sequence). The CDR3 extends over 15 amino acids. The V and J ends lost 5 bases and 3 bases, in that order; junction bases with no gene match: 8. The CDR3 DNA is TGTGCCAGCAGCCCAGGGACAGGGAAGGTCTACGAGCAGTACTTC. Amino acids: CASSPGTGKVYEQYF.

The gene calls are TRBV19 and TRBJ1-2; weak D call: TRBD1 (5 bases). The V and J ends lost 5 bases and 9 bases respectively, with 19 bases between them. The CDR3 covers 14 residues. Looked up from germline, CDR1 is LNHDA and CDR2 is SQIVND (reference sequence). The DNA of the CDR3 is TGTGCCAGTAGTCTTTTCCGCGACAGAGCTAGCTACACCTTC. Its protein product is CASSLFRDRASYTF.

This clone occurred once. The V gene is TRBV27, the J gene TRBJ2-3; possibly TRBD2 for D (5 bases). V lost 0 bases to trimming and J lost 6 bases, with 13 bases between them. In germline, CDR1 is MNHEY, CDR2 SMNVEV (reference sequence). The CDR3 runs to 15 residues. CDR3 sequence reads: CASSLSSGSLDTQYF. CDR3 in DNA: TGTGCCAGCAGTTTATCTTCGGGAAGCTTGGATACGCAGTATTTT.

The CDR3 coding sequence is TGTGCCAGCAGCCGGGCCGCGGGACCTTCCTACGAGCAGTACTTC. Protein: CASSRAAGPSYEQYF. The chain has TRBV7-9 and TRBJ2-7; D may be TRBD2 (6 bases). Germline V gene sequence: CDR1 SEHNR, CDR2 FQNEAQ (reference sequence). The length of the CDR3 is 15 residues. V was cut by 5 bases and J by 1 base, with 15 bases left in between.

DNA of the CDR3: TGCGCCAGCAGCCCAACGGCGACAAGGGGGCAATACGAGCAGTACTTC. As protein: CASSPTATRGQYEQYF. The chain uses TRBV4-1 and TRBJ2-7, with 7 bases aligning to TRBD1. The V and J ends lost 4 bases and 4 bases, in that order; junction bases with no gene match: 13. Germline CDR1 is MGHRA and CDR2 is YSYEKL. This CDR3 is 16 amino acids long.

The gene calls are TRBV7-9 and TRBJ2-7; TRBD1 matches at 10 bases. In germline, CDR1 is SEHNR, CDR2 FQNEAQ (reference sequence). After removal of 5 bases from V and 4 bases from J, the junction contained 5 bases not matched to a gene. This CDR3 is 14 amino acids long. CDR3 protein: CASSPGQGEYEQYF. CDR3 nucleotide sequence: TGTGCCAGCAGCCCAGGACAGGGGGAATACGAGCAGTACTTC.